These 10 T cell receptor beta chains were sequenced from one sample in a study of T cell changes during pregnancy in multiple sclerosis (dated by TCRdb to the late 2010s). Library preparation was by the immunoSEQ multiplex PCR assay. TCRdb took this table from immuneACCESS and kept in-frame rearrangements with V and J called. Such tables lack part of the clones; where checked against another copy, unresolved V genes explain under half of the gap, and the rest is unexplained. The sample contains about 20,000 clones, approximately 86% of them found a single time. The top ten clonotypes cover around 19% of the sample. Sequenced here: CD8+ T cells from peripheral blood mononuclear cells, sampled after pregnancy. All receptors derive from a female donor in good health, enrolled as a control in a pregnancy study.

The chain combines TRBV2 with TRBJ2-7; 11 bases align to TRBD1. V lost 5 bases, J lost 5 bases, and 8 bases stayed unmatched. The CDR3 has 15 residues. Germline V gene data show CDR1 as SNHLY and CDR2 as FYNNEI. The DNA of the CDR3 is TGTGCCAGCAGTCCTTGGACAGGGGGCGCAGACGAGCAGTACTTC. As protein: CASSPWTGGADEQYF.

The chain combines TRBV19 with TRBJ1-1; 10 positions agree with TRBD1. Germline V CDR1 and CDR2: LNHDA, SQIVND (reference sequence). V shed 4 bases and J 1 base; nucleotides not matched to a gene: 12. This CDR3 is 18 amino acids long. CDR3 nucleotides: TGTGCCAGTAGTACCTTAGGACAGGGGGTGGTCGGGAACACTGAAGCTTTCTTT. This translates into CASSTLGQGVVGNTEAFF.

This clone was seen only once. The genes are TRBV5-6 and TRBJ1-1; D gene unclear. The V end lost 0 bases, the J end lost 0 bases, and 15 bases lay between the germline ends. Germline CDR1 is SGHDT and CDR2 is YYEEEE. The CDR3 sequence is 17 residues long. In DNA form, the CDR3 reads TGTGCCAGCAGCTTGGGTGCAGGCCTAAACATGAACACTGAAGCTTTCTTT. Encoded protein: CASSLGAGLNMNTEAFF.

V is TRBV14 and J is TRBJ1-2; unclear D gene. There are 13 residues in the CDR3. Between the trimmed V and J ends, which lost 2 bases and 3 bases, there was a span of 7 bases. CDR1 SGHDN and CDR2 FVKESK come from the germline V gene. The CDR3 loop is CASSQSGDYGYTF. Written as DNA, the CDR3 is TGTGCCAGCAGCCAATCCGGGGACTATGGCTACACCTTC.

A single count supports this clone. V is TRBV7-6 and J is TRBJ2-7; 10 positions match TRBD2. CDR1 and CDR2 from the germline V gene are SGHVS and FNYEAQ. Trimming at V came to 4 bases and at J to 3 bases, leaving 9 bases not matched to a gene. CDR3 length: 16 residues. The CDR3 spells CASSSPPGTSDYEQYF. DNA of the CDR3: TGTGCCAGCAGCTCTCCCCCCGGGACTAGCGACTACGAGCAGTACTTC.

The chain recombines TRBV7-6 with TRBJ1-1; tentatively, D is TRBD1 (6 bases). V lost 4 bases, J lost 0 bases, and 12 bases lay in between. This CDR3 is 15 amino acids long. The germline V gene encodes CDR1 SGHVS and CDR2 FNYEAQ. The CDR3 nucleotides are TGTGCCAGCAGCTCCGAACAGGGAATGAACACTGAAGCTTTCTTT. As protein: CASSSEQGMNTEAFF.

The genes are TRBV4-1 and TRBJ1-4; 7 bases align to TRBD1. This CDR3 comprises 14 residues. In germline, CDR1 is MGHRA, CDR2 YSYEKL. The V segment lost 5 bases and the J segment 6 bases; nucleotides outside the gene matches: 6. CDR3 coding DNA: TGCGCCAGCAGCGAAGGGGGCTGGGATGAAAAACTGTTTTTT. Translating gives CASSEGGWDEKLFF.

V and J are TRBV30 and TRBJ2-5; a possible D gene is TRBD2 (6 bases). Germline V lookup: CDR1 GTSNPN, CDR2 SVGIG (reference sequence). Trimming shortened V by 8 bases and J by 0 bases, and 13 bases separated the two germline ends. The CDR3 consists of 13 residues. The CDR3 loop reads CAEGGENQETQYF. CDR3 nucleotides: TGTGCCGAGGGCGGGGAGAACCAAGAGACCCAGTACTTC.

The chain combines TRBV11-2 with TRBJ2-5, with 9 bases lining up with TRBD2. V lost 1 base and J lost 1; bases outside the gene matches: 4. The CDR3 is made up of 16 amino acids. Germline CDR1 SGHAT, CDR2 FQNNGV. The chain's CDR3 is CASSLVPSGVQETQYF. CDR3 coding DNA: TGTGCCAGCAGCTTAGTTCCTAGCGGGGTCCAAGAGACCCAGTACTTC.

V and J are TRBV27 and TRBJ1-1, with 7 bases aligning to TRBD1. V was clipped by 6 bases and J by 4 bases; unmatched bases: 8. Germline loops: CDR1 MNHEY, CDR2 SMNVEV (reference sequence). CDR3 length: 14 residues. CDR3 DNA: TGTGCCAGCAGGGCCAGGGGGGTGGGCACTGAAGCTTTCTTT. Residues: CASRARGVGTEAFF.